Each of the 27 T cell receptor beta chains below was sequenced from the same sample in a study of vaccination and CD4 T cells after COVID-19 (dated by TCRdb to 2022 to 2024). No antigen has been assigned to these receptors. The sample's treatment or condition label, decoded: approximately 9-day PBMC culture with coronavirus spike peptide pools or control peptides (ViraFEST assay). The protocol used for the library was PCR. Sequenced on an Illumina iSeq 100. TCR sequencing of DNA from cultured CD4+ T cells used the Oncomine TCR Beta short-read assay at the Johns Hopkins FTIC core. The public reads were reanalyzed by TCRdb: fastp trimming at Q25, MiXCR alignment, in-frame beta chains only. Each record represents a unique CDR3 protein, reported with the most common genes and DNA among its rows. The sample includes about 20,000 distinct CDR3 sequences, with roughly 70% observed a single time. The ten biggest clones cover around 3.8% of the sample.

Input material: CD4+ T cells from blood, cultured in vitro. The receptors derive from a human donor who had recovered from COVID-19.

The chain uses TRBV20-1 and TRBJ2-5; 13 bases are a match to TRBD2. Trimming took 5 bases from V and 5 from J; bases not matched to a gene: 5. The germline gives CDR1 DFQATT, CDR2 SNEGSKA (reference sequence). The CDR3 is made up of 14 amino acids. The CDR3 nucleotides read TGCAGTGCTCACGGACTAGCGGGGGAGGAGACCCAGTACTTC. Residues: CSAHGLAGEETQYF.

CDR3 residues: CASSGTGKNSPLHF. DNA for the CDR3: TGTGCCAGCAGCGGGACAGGGAAAAATTCACCCCTCCACTTT. The V call is TRBV6-1, the J call TRBJ1-6, with TRBD1 identical over 9 bases. J lost 7 bases, V lost 6 bases, and 4 bases had no gene match. The CDR3 is 14 amino acids. CDR1 and CDR2 from the germline V gene are MNHNS and SASEGT.

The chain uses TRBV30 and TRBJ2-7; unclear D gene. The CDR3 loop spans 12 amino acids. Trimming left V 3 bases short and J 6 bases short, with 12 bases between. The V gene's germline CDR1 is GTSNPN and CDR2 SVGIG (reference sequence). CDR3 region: CAWSRPPLEQYF. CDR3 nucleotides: TGTGCCTGGAGCAGACCCCCCCTCGAGCAGTACTTC.

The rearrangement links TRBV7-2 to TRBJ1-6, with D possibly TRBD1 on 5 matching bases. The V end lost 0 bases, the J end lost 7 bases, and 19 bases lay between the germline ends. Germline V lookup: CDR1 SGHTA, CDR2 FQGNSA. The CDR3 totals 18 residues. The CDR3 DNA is TGTGCCAGCAGCTTAGCCTTTGGGCAGGGCCTCTCAAATTCACCCCTCCACTTT. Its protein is CASSLAFGQGLSNSPLHF. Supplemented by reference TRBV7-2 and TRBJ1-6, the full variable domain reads GAGVSQSPSNKVTEKGKDVELRCDPISGHTALYWYRQSLGQGLEFLIYFQGNSAPDKSGLPSDRFSAERTGGSVSTLTIQRTQQEDSAVYLCASSLAFGQGLSNSPLHFGNGTRLTVT.

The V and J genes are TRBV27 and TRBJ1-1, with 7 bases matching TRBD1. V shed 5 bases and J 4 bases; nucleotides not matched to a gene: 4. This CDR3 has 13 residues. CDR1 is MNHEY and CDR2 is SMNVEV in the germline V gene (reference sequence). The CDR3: CASSPQGLTEAFF. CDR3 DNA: TGTGCCAGCAGTCCACAGGGGCTCACTGAAGCTTTCTTT.

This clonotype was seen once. The CDR3 sequence is CASSLAGTSGRTGEQFF. In nucleotides, the CDR3 is TGTGCCAGCAGCTTAGCGGGGACTAGCGGGAGAACAGGCGAGCAGTTCTTC. The chain employs TRBV7-2 and TRBJ2-1; 14 bases agree with TRBD2. Unmatched junction bases numbered 8, after V lost 0 bases and J lost 10 bases. The CDR3 is 17 amino acids. CDR1 and CDR2 from the germline V gene are SGHTA and FQGNSA.

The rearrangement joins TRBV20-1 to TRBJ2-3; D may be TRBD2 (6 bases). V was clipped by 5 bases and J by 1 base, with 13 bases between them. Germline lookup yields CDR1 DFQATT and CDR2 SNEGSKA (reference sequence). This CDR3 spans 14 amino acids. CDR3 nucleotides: TGCAGTGCTCCCGGACTAACGCGCACAGATACGCAGTATTTT. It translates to CSAPGLTRTDTQYF.

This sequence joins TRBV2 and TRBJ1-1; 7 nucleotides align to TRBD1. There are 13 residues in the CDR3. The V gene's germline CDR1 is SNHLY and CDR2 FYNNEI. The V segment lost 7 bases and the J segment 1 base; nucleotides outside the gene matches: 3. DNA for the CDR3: TGTGCCAGCACTCGACAGGGGAACACTGAAGCTTTCTTT. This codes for CASTRQGNTEAFF.

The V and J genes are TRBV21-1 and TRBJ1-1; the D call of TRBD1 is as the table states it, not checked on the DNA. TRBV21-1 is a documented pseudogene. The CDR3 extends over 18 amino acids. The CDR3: CASSTKWTGGPSNTEAFF. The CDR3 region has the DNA TGTGCCAGCAGCACTAAATGGACAGGGGGCCCATCTAACACTGAAGCTTTCTTT.

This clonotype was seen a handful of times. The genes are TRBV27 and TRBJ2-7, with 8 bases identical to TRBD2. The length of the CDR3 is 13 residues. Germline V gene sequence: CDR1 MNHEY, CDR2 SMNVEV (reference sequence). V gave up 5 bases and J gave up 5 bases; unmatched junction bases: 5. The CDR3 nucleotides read TGTGCCAGCAGTCCGACTAGCGTCCACGAGCAGTACTTC. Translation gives CASSPTSVHEQYF.

For the CDR3, the DNA is TGTGCCACCAGTGATCCGCGCACAGATACGCAGTATTTT. Translation: CATSDPRTDTQYF. The chain carries TRBV24-1 and TRBJ2-3; D not certain. This CDR3 comprises 13 residues. Germline V lookup: CDR1 KGHDR, CDR2 SFDVKD. Trimming pared 3 bases from V and 1 base from J, leaving 4 bases between.

The CDR3 DNA reads as TGTGCCAGCCGACAGCCACTATACGAGCAGTACTTC. It codes for CASRQPLYEQYF. The rearrangement joins TRBV6-2 or TRBV6-3 to TRBJ2-7; tentative D call: TRBD1 (5 bases). Germline V gene lookup returns CDR1 MNHEY and CDR2 SVGEGT. This CDR3 spans 12 amino acids. The ends were cut back, 8 bases at V and 4 bases at J, with 12 bases in the middle.

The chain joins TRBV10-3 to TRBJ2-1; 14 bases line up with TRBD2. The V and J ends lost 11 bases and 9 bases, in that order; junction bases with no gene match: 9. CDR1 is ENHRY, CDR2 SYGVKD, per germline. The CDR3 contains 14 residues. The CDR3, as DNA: TGTGCCGTCGCCGGGACTAGCGGGAGTTTTGAGCAGTTCTTC. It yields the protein CAVAGTSGSFEQFF.

The CDR3 loop is CASRAGVAGVRQETQYF. The CDR3 DNA reads TGTGCCAGCAGGGCGGGGGTAGCGGGCGTTCGCCAAGAGACCCAGTACTTC. This chain links TRBV2 with TRBJ2-5, with TRBD2 identical over 7 bases. The CDR3 is 17 amino acids. Germline assignment: CDR1 SNHLY and CDR2 FYNNEI. V dropped 6 bases and J dropped 1; count of bases not matched to a gene: 14.

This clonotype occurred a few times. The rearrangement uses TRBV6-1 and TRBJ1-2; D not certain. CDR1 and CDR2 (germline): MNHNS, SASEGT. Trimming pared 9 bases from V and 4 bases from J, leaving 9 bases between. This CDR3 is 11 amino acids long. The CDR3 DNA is TGTGCCAGTCGACTAGGCTATGGCTACACCTTC. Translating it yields CASRLGYGYTF.

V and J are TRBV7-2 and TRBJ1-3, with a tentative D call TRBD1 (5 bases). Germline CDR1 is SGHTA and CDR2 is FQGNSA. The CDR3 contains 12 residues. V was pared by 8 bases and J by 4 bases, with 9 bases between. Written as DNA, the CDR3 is TGTGCCAGCCGCGGGGGGGGAAACACCATATATTTT. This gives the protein CASRGGGNTIYF.

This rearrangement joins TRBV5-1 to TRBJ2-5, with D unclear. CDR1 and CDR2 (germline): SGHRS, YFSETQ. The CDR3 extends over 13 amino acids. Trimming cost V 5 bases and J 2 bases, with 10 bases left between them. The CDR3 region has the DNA TGCGCCAGCAGGTCTACTTGGCAAGAGACCCAGTACTTC. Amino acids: CASRSTWQETQYF.

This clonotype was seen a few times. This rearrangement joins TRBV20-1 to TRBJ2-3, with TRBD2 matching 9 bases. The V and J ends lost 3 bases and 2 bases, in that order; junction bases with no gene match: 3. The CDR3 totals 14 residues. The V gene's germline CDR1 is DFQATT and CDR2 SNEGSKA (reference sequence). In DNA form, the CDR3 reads TGCAGTGCTAGGGCGGGAGGGAACACAGATACGCAGTATTTT. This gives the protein CSARAGGNTDTQYF.

CDR3 DNA sequence: TGTGCCAGCAGCCCCGGGACAGGGGGCCCCGGGGAGCTGTTTTTT. Protein sequence: CASSPGTGGPGELFF. The chain couples TRBV6-2 or TRBV6-3 to TRBJ2-2; 12 bases match TRBD1. In germline, CDR1 is MNHEY, CDR2 SVGEGT. V dropped 6 bases and J dropped 6; count of bases not matched to a gene: 5. The CDR3 is 15 amino acids.

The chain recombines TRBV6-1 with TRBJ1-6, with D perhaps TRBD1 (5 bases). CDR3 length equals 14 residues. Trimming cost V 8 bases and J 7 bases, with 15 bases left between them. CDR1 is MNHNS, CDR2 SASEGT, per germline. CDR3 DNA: TGTGCCAGCGGGATGACAGCGGTCAATTCACCCCTCCACTTT. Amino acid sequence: CASGMTAVNSPLHF.

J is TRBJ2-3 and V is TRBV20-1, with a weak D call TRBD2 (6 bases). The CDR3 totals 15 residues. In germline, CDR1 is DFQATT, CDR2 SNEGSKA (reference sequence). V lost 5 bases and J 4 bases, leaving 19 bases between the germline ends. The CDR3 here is CSAARSSRGADTQYF. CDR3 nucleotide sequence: TGCAGTGCTGCCCGATCTAGCCGCGGGGCAGATACGCAGTATTTT.

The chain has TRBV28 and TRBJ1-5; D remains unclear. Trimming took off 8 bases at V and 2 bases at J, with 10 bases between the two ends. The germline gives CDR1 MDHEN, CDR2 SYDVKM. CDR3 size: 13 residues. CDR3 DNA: TGTGCCAGCGGGTTGGGTGGCAATCAGCCCCAGCATTTT. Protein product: CASGLGGNQPQHF.

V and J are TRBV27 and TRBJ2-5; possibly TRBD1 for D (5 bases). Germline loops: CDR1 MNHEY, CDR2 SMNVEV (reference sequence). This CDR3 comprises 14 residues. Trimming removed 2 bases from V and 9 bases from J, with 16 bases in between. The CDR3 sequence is CASSLRGRVDPQYF. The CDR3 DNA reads TGTGCCAGCAGTTTAAGGGGCAGGGTAGATCCCCAGTACTTC.

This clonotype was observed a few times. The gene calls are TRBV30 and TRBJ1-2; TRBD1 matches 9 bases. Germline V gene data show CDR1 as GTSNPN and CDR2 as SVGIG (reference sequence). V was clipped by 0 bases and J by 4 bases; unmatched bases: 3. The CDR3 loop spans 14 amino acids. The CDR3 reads CAWSVGQGSYGYTF. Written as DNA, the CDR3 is TGTGCCTGGAGTGTTGGACAGGGGTCCTATGGCTACACCTTC.

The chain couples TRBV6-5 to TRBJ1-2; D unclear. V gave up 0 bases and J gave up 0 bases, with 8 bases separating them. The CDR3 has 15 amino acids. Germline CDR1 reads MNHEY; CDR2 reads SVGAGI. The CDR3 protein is CASSYSAPANYGYTF. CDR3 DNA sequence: TGTGCCAGCAGTTACTCGGCACCAGCTAACTATGGCTACACCTTC.

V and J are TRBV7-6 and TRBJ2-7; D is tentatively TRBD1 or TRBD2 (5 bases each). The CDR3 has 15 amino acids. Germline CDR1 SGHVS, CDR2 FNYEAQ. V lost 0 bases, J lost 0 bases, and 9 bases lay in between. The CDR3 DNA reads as TGTGCCAGCAGCTTAGCAAGGGGACCCTCCTACGAGCAGTACTTC. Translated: CASSLARGPSYEQYF.

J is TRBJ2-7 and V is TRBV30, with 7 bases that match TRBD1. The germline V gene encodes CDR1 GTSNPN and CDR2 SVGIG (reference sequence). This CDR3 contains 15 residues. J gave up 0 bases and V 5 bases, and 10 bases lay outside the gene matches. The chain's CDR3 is CAWGTPTGSSYEQYF. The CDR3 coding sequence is TGTGCCTGGGGAACCCCGACAGGGAGCTCCTACGAGCAGTACTTC.